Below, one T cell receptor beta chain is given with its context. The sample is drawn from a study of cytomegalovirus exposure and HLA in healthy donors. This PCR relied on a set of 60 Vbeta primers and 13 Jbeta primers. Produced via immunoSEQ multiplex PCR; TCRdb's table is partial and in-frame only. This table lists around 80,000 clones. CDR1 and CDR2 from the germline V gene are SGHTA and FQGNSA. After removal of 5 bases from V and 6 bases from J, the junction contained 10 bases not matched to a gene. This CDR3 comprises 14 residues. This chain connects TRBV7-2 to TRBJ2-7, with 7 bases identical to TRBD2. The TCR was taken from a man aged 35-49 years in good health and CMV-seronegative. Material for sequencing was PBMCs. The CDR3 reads CASSPQGEGREQYF. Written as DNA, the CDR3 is TGTGCCAGCAGCCCTCAAGGGGAGGGGCGCGAGCAGTACTTC.